Listed below are T cell receptor beta chains from one sample, sequenced in a study of cytomegalovirus exposure and HLA in healthy donors. Some clones are missing from TCRdb's copy, which holds only in-frame ones; the method was immunoSEQ multiplex PCR. This table has roughly 130,000 clones, around 80% appearing once. The sequencing input was PBMCs. Receptors were obtained from a woman aged 40 to 55 in good health and CMV-seronegative. CDR3s include the opening cysteine and the closing phenylalanine or tryptophan. A D gene is named only where the DNA matches it firmly. Where a row states a size, it is once, few, many or the class of an expanded clone; other rows omit it.

cdr3_nt cdr3_aa v_call clone_size d_call j_call cdr3_length
TGTGCCAGTAGTACCGGACATTCCGATGGCTACACCTTC CASSTGHSDGYTF TRBV19 few . TRBJ1-2 13
TGTGCCAGCAGCTTCGGGGAGACCCAGTACTTC CASSFGETQYF TRBV5-4 . . TRBJ2-5 11
TGTGCCAGCAGCCCCGAGGCAGGGGGTTTAACTAATGAAAAACTGTTTTTT CASSPEAGGLTNEKLFF TRBV5-4 once TRBD1 TRBJ1-4 17
TGTGCCAGTAGTATAGGTGGGAGCTACGAGCAGTACTTC CASSIGGSYEQYF TRBV19 . . TRBJ2-7 13
TGTGCCAGTAGTATGAAGGGCCCGACAGTCAATCAGCCCCAGCATTTT CASSMKGPTVNQPQHF TRBV19 . . TRBJ1-5 16
TGTGCCAGCAGTGAATATTACAGGGATCAGCCCCAGCATTTT CASSEYYRDQPQHF TRBV25-1 . . TRBJ1-5 14
TGTGCCAGCAGAAAGATGAGGAACACTGAAGCTTTCTTT CASRKMRNTEAFF TRBV6-1 . . TRBJ1-1 13
TGTGCCAGCAGTGAATTGGGGGGAGACACTGAAGCTTTCTTT CASSELGGDTEAFF TRBV2 once . TRBJ1-1 14
TGCGCCAGCTCTCGGGGGATCACAGATACGCAGTATTTT CASSRGITDTQYF TRBV10-1 . . TRBJ2-3 13
TGTGCCAGTAGTACTCATACTAGCGCCACGCATTATTTT CASSTHTSATHYF TRBV19 . TRBD2 TRBJ2-3 13
TGTGCCAGCAGTTTACGCCCAGGGGGATCCTACGAGCAGTACTTC CASSLRPGGSYEQYF TRBV27 once TRBD1 TRBJ2-7 15
TGCGCCAGCAGCTTGGAGGGGACAGACACTGAAGCTTTCTTT CASSLEGTDTEAFF TRBV5-1 . TRBD1 TRBJ1-1 14
TGTGCCTGGAGTGTAGGGGGATTAGAGCAGTTCTTC CAWSVGGLEQFF TRBV30 . . TRBJ2-1 12
TGCAGCGTTGTCTGGGACAACGTGAACACTGAAGCTTTCTTT CSVVWDNVNTEAFF TRBV29-1 few . TRBJ1-1 14
TGTGCCAGCAGCCAAGTTGAGGGGGCGGCTGAAAAACTGTTTTTT CASSQVEGAAEKLFF TRBV4-2 medium-sized TRBD1 TRBJ1-4 15
TGTGCCAGCAGCGCCCCGGGGGTCGAGCAGTACTTC CASSAPGVEQYF TRBV7-2 . . TRBJ2-7 12
TGTGCCAGCAGCCCACGGGACAGGGGGCGGACAGATACGCAGTATTTT CASSPRDRGRTDTQYF TRBV2 . TRBD1 TRBJ2-3 16
TGCGCCAGCAGCTTGGTGGTAGGGGGCAGGACCGGGGAGCTGTTTTTT CASSLVVGGRTGELFF TRBV5-1 . TRBD1 TRBJ2-2 16
TGTGCCAGCAGTCCCGAGTGGTACGAGCAGTACTTC CASSPEWYEQYF TRBV28 once . TRBJ2-7 12
TGTGCCAGCAGCTTGGATGGCGGCAGGCCGGGGGGCTACACCTTC CASSLDGGRPGGYTF TRBV5-4 once . TRBJ1-2 15
TGTGCCAGCAGCCAAGGGACAGTGGGAGATAGCAATCAGCCCCAGCATTTT CASSQGTVGDSNQPQHF TRBV4-2 once . TRBJ1-5 17
TGTGCCAGCAGCGTAGGACTAGCGGGAGCCCACAATGAGCAGTTCTTC CASSVGLAGAHNEQFF TRBV9 . TRBD2 TRBJ2-1 16
TGTGCCAGTAGTATCACCGGGACAGGGGATGTTAACTACAATGAGCAGTTCTTC CASSITGTGDVNYNEQFF TRBV19 . TRBD1 TRBJ2-1 18
TGTGCCAGCAGTTTTTCCGACGGGGGGGCCGGCTACGAGCAGTACTTC CASSFSDGGAGYEQYF TRBV6-5 once TRBD2 TRBJ2-7 16
TGTGCCAGCAGTTTCGCAGGAGGGCCCCCGTACGAGCAGTACTTC CASSFAGGPPYEQYF TRBV28 once . TRBJ2-7 15
TGTGCCAGCAGGCCGGGACAGGGGACTAATTCACCCCTCCACTTT CASRPGQGTNSPLHF TRBV28 . TRBD1 TRBJ1-6 15
TGTGCCACCAGCAGAGGCGATAGCAATCAGCCCCAGCATTTT CATSRGDSNQPQHF TRBV15 . . TRBJ1-5 14
TGTGCCAGCTCACGAGTCGGTGGACAAAACACCGGGGAGCTGTTTTTT CASSRVGGQNTGELFF TRBV18 . . TRBJ2-2 16